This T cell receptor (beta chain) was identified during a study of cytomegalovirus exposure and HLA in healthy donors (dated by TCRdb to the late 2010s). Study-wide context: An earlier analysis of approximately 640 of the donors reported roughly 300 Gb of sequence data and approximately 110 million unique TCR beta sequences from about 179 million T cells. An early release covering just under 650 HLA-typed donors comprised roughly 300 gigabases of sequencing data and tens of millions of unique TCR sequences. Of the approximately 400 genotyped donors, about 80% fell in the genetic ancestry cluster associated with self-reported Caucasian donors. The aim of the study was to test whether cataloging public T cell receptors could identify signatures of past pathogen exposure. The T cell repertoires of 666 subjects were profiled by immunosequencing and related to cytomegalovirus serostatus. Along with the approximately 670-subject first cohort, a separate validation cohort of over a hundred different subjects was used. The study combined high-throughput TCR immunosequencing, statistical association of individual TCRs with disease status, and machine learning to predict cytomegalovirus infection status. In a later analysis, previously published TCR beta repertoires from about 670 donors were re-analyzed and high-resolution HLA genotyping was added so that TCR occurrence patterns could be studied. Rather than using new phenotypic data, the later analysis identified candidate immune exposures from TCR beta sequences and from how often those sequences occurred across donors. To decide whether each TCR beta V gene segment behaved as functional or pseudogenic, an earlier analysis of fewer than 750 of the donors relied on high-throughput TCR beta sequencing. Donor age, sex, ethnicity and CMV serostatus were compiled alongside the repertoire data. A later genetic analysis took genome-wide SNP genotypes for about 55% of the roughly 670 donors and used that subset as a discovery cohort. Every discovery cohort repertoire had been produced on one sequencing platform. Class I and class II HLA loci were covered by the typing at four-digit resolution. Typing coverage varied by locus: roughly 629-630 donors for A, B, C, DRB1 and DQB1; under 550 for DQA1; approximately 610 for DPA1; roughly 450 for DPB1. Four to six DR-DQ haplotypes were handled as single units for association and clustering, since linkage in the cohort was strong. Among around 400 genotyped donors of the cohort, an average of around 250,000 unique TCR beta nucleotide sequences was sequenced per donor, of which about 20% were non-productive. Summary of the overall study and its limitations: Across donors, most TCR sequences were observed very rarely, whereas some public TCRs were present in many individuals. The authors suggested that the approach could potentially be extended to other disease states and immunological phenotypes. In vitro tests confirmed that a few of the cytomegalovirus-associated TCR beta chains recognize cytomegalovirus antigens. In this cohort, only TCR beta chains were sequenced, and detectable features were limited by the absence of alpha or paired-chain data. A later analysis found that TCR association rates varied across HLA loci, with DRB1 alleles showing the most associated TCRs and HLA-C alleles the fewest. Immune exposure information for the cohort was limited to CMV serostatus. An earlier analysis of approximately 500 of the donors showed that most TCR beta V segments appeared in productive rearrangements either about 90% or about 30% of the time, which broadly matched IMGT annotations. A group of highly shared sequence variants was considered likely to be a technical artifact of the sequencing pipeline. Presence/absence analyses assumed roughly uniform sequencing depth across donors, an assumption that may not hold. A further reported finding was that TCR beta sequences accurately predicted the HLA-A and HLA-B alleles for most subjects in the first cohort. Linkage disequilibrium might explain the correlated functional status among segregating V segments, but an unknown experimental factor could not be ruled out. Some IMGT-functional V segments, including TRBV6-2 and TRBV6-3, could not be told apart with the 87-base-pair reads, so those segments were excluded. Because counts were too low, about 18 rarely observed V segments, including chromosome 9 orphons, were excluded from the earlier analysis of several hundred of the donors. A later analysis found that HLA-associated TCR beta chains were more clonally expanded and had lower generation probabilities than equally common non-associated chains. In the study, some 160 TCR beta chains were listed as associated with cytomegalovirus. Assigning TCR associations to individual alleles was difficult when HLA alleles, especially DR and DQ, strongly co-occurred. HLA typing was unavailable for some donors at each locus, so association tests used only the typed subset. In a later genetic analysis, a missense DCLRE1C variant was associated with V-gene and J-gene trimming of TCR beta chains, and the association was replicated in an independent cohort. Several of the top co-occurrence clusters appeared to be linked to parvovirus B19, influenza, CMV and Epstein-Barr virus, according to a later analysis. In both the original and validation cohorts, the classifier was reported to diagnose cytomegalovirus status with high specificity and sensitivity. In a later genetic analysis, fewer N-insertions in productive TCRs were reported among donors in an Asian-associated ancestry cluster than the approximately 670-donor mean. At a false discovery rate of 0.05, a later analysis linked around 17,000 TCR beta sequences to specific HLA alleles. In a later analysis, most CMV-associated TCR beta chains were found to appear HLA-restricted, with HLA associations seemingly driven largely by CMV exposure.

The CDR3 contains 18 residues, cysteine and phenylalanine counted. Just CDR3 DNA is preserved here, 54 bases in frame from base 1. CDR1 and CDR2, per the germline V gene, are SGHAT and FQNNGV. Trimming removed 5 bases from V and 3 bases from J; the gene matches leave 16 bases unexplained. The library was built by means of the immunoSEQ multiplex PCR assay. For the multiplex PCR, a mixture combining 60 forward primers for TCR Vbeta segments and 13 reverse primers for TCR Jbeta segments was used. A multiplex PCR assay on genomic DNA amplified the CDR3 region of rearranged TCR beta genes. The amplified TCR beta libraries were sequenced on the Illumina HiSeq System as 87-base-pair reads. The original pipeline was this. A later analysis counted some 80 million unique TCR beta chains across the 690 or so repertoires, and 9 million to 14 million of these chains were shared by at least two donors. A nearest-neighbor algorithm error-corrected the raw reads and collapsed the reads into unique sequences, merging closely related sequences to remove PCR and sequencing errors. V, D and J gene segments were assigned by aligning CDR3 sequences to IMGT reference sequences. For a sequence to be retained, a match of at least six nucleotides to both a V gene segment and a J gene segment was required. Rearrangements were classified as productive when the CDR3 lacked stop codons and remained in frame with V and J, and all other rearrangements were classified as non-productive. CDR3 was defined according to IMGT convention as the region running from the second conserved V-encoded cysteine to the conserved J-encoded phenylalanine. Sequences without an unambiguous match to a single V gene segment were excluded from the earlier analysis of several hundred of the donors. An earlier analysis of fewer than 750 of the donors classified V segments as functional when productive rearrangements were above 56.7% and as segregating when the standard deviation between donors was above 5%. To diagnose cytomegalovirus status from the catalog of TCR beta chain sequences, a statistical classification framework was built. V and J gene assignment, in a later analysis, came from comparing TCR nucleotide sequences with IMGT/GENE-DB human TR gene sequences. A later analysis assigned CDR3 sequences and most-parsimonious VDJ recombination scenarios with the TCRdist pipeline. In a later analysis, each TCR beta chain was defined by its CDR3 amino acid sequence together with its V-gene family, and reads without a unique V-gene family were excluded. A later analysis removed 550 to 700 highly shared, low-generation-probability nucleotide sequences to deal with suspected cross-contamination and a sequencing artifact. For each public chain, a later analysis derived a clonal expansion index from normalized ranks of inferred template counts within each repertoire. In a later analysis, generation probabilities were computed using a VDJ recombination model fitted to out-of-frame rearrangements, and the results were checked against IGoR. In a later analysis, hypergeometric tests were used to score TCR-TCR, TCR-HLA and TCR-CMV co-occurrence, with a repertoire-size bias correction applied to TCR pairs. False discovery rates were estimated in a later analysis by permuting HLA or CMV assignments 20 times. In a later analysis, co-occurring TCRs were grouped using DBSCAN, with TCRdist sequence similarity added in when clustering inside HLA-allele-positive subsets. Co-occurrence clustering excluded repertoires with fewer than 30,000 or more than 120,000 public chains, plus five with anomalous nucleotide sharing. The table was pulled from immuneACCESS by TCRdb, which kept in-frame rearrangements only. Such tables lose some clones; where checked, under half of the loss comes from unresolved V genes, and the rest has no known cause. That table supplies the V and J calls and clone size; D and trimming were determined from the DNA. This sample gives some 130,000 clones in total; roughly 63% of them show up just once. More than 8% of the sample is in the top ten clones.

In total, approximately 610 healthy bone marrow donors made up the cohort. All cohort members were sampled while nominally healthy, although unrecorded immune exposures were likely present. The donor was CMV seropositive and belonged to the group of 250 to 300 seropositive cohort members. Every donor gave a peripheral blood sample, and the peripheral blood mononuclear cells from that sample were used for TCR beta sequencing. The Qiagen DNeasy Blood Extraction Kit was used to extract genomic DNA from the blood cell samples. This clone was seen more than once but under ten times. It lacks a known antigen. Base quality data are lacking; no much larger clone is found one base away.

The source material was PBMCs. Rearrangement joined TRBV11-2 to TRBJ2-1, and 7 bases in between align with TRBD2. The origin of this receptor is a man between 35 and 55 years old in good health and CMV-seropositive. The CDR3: CASSPARVAGYIYNEQFF. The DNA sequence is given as TGTGCCAGCAGCCCAGCCAGGGTAGCGGGTTATATCTACAATGAGCAGTTCTTC.